This entry lists 5 T cell receptor beta chains sequenced from one sample in a study of T cells in Graves' hyperthyroidism and ophthalmopathy. RNA transcripts provided the source from which TCR beta CDR3 regions were amplified. When the TCR CDR3 underwent first-round RT-PCR, the HTBI primer set was used. One entry per CDR3 protein, called by TCRdb with MiXCR from the multiplex PCR reads. The table lists a few hundred thousand distinct CDR3 sequences, 15% to 18% of them singletons. What was sequenced was blood. The receptors shown here come from a woman under 40 with Graves' hyperthyroidism.

The rearrangement joins TRBV2 to TRBJ2-1, with D perhaps being TRBD1 or TRBD2 (6 bases each). The length of the CDR3 is 12 residues. The V gene's germline CDR1 is SNHLY and CDR2 FYNNEI. The ends were cut back, 6 bases at V and 12 bases at J, with 15 bases in the middle. Here the CDR3 DNA reads TGTGCCAGCAGACGTCCAGAGGGGGGGCAGTTCTTC. It codes for CASRRPEGGQFF.

A few counts support this clonotype. The chain carries TRBV7-8 and TRBJ2-7, with 10 bases that match TRBD1. V trimming: 5 bases; J trimming: 2 bases; junction bases outside the gene matches: 18. The CDR3 covers 19 residues. Germline CDR1 SGHVS, CDR2 FQNEAQ. For the CDR3, the DNA is TGTGCCAGCAGCAGGACCCCGGGACAGGGGACCGCATCCCCCTACGAGCAGTACTTC. Translating it yields CASSRTPGQGTASPYEQYF.

The sample holds a few counts of this clonotype. V usage is TRBV6-1 and J usage is TRBJ2-6, with D perhaps assigned TRBD1 or TRBD2 (5 bases each). This CDR3 is 15 amino acids long. The V gene's germline CDR1 is MNHNS and CDR2 SASEGT. With 7 bases removed from V and 3 bases from J, the gap between germline ends came to 13 bases. The CDR3 DNA sequence: TGTGCCAGCATTTATTTGGGGGTTGGGGCCAACGTCCTGACTTTC. Amino acid sequence: CASIYLGVGANVLTF.

In this sample, this clonotype turned up many times. Written as DNA, the CDR3 is TGTGCCAGCAGCCTCCAGTTCTCCTACGAGCAGTACTTC. Translating gives CASSLQFSYEQYF. V is TRBV12-3 or TRBV12-4 and J is TRBJ2-7; the D is unclear. Trimming left V 6 bases short and J 0 bases short, with 9 bases between. CDR3 length: 13 residues.

CDR3 in DNA: TGTGCCAGCAGCTACCACGATATACTAGCGGAAGGTACACAAGAGACCCAGTACTTC. Protein: CASSYHDILAEGTQETQYF. The rearrangement links TRBV6-9 to TRBJ2-5, with TRBD2 matching over 8 bases. The CDR3 sequence is 19 residues long. CDR1 is MNHGY and CDR2 is SVAAGI in the germline V gene. Trimming removed 6 bases from V and 2 bases from J; junction bases left unmatched: 20.